The sequence of this T cell receptor beta chain was determined in a study of blood T cell repertoires in COVID-19. Study-wide context: Samples taken during acute and convalescent COVID-19 were collected in the United States, Italy and Spain.

The assay was immunoSEQ multiplex PCR, and TCRdb's table has in-frame clones only and misses some. The repertoire holds roughly 310,000 clones, with roughly 90% as singletons. CDR3 length: 13 residues. Trimming cost V 4 bases and J 5 bases, with 12 bases left between them. Germline V gives CDR1 SGHRS, CDR2 YFSETQ. Seattle's enrolled individuals joined amid active infection and were then monitored longitudinally. The chain links TRBV5-1 to TRBJ1-1; D gene unclear. This clonotype originated in a woman aged 25 to 39 with COVID-19, enrolled during active disease. Sequencing input: peripheral blood. DNA for the CDR3: TGCGCCAGCAGCCCGGTGGGAGAAACTGAAGCTTTCTTT. Translated: CASSPVGETEAFF.